This TCR beta chain was identified during a study of blood T cell repertoires in COVID-19. This table comes from immunoSEQ multiplex PCR, and its TCRdb copy is limited to in-frame clones, with some not included. The data contain about 140,000 clones, approximately 86% of them singletons. Trimming removed 2 bases from V and 4 bases from J, with 12 bases in between. Germline values: CDR1 LGHDT, CDR2 YNNKEL (reference sequence). The CDR3 loop spans 15 amino acids. The rearrangement uses TRBV3-1 (or the pseudogene TRBV3-2) and TRBJ2-1; D possibly corresponds to TRBD2 (5 bases). Sequencing was carried out using peripheral blood. The TCR originated in a woman between 45 and 65 years old with acute or convalescent COVID-19. In DNA form, the CDR3 reads TGTGCCAGCAGCCAAAGAGAGGGTGGGTACAATGAGCAGTTCTTC. This sequence encodes CASSQREGGYNEQFF.